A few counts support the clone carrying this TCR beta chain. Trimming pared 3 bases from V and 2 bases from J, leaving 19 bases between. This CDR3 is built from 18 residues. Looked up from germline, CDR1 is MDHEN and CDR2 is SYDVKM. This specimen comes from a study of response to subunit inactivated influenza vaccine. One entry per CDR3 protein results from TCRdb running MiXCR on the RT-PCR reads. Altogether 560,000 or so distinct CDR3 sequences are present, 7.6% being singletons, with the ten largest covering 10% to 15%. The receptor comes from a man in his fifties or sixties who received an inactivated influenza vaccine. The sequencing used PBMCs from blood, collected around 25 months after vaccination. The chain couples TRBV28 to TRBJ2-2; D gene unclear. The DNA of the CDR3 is TGTGCCAGCAGTTTTCTGCACCTCCGACGGCTTAACACCGGGGAGCTGTTTTTT. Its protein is CASSFLHLRRLNTGELFF.